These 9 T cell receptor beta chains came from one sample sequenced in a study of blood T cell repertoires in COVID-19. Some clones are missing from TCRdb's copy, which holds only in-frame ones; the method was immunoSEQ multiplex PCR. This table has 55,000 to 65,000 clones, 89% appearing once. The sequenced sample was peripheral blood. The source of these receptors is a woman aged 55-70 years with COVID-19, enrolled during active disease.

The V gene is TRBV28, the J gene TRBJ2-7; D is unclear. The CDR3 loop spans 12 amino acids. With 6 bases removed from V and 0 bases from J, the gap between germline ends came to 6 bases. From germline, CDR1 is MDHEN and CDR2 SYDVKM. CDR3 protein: CASRRSSYEQYF. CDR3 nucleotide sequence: TGTGCCAGCAGGCGGAGCTCCTACGAGCAGTACTTC.

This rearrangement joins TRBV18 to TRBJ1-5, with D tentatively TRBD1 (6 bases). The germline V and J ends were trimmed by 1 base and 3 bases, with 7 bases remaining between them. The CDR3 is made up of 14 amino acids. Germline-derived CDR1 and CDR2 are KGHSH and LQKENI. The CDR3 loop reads CASSPQGDNQPQHF. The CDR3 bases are TGTGCCAGCTCACCACAGGGGGACAATCAGCCCCAGCATTTT.

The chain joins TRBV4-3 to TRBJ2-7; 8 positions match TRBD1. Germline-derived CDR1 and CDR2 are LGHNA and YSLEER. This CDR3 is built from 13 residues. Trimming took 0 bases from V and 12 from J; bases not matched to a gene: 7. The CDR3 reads CASSQDLGDRPYF. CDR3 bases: TGCGCCAGCAGCCAAGATCTTGGGGACAGGCCGTACTTC.

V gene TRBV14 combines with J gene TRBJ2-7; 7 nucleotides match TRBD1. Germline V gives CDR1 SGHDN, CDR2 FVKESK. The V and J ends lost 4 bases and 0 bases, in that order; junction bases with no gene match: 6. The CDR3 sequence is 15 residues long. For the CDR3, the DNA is TGTGCCAGCAGCCTCGGACAGGCGAGCTCCTACGAGCAGTACTTC. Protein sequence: CASSLGQASSYEQYF.

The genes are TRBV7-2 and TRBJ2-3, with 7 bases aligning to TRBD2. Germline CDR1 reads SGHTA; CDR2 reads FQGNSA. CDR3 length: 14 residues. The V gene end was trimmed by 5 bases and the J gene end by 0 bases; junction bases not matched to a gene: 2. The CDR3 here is CASSRSGSTDTQYF. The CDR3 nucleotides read TGTGCCAGCAGCCGTAGCGGGAGCACAGATACGCAGTATTTT.

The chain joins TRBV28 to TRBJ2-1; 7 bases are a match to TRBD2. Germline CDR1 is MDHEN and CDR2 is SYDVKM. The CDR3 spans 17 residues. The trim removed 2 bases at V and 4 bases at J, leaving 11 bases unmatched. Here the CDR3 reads CASSLNAGLAEYNEQFF. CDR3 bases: TGTGCCAGCAGTTTAAATGCTGGCCTAGCGGAGTACAATGAGCAGTTCTTC.

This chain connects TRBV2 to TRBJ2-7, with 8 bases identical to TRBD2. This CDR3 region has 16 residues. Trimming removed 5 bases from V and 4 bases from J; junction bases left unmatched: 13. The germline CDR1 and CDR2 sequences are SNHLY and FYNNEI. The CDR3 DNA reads TGTGCCAGCAGTCCCCGTGTAGCGGGGACTTTTTACGAGCAGTACTTC. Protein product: CASSPRVAGTFYEQYF.

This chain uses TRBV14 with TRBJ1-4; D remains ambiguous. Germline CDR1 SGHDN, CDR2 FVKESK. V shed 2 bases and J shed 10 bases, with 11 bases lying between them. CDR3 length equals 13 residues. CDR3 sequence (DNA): TGTGCCAGCAGCCAAAGAGGGAAATTAAAACTGTTTTTT. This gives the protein CASSQRGKLKLFF.

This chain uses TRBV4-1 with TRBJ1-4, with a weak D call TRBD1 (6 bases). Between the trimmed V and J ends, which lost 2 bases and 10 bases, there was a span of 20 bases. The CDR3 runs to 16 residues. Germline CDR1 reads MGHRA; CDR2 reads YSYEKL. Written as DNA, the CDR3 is TGCGCCAGCAGCCAACTCACAGGGCTCGTCGGCGGAAAACTGTTTTTT. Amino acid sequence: CASSQLTGLVGGKLFF.